A single sample is the source of the 14 T cell receptor beta chains below, sequenced in a study of response to subunit inactivated influenza vaccine. TCRdb ran MiXCR on the RT-PCR reads and lists one entry per CDR3 protein. The table shows more than 700,000 distinct CDR3 sequences, with 21% occurring only once. This material consisted of PBMCs from blood, taken less than 6 days after vaccination. The receptors shown here come from a man aged 45-60 years who received an inactivated influenza vaccine.

The sample holds a few counts of this clonotype. V is TRBV29-1 and J is TRBJ1-1, with unresolved D. Trimming removed 4 bases from V and 0 bases from J, with 9 bases in between. The germline gives CDR1 SQVTM, CDR2 ANQGSEA. This CDR3 is 13 amino acids long. CDR3 nucleotide sequence: TGCAGCGTTGGACTCTTGGTGAACACTGAAGCTTTCTTT. Its translation is CSVGLLVNTEAFF.

This clonotype was counted between two and nine times. The chain recombines TRBV27 with TRBJ1-1, with 8 bases fitting TRBD1. J was trimmed by 5 bases and V by 6 bases; bases with no gene match: 5. CDR1 is MNHEY and CDR2 is SMNVEV in the germline V gene (reference sequence). The CDR3 is 13 residues long. The CDR3 sequence is CASRGQGATEAFF. The DNA for the CDR3 is TGTGCCAGCAGAGGACAGGGTGCAACTGAAGCTTTCTTT.

The rearrangement links TRBV4-1 to TRBJ1-4, with TRBD1 identical over 10 bases. The CDR3 runs 16 residues. V shed 4 bases, J shed 4 bases, and the junction held 6 bases outside the gene matches. CDR1 is MGHRA and CDR2 is YSYEKL in the germline V gene. CDR3 DNA: TGCGCCAGCAGCCCCACGGGACAGGGGATTAATGAAAAACTGTTTTTT. Protein sequence: CASSPTGQGINEKLFF.

This clonotype was seen more than once but under ten times. V is TRBV29-1 and J is TRBJ2-5; D uncertain. V lost 5 bases, J lost 5 bases, and 12 bases lay in between. Germline CDR1 is SQVTM and CDR2 is ANQGSEA. CDR3 length equals 12 residues. CDR3 sequence: CSVSRARETQYF. The DNA of the CDR3 is TGCAGCGTTTCTAGGGCCAGGGAGACCCAGTACTTC. Complete variable domain (other parts from reference TRBV29-1 and TRBJ2-5): SAVISQKPSRDICQRGTSLTIQCQVDSQVTMMFWYRQQPGQSLTLIATANQGSEATYESGFVIDKFPISRPNLTFSTLTVSNMSPEDSSIYLCSVSRARETQYFGPGTRLLVL.

This clonotype was observed a handful of times. The chain has TRBV7-3 and TRBJ2-2; TRBD2 might be the D (5 bases). The V and J ends lost 2 bases and 1 base respectively, with 11 bases between them. This CDR3 has 16 amino acids. CDR1 SGHTA and CDR2 FQGTGA come from the germline V gene. CDR3 loop: CASSLERVENTGELFF. Here the CDR3 DNA reads TGTGCCAGCAGCTTAGAGAGGGTTGAGAACACCGGGGAGCTGTTTTTT. Supplemented by reference TRBV7-3 and TRBJ2-2, the full variable domain reads GAGVSQTPSNKVTEKGKYVELRCDPISGHTALYWYRQSLGQGPEFLIYFQGTGAADDSGLPNDRFFAVRPEGSVSTLKIQRTERGDSAVYLCASSLERVENTGELFFGEGSRLTVL.

V is TRBV20-1 and J is TRBJ2-3; TRBD2 agrees at 7 bases. The J segment lost 5 bases and the V segment lost 5 bases, leaving 7 bases of the junction unmatched. The CDR3 has 13 amino acids. The germline CDR1 and CDR2 sequences are DFQATT and SNEGSKA (reference sequence). Here the CDR3 reads CSASRTSRDTQYF. CDR3 DNA sequence: TGCAGTGCTTCTCGGACTAGTAGAGATACGCAGTATTTT.

This clonotype was detected only a few times. The chain's CDR3 is CASSYNFGQGAQYF. CDR3 in DNA: TGTGCCAGCAGTTATAACTTCGGACAGGGCGCGCAGTATTTT. The chain links TRBV6-5 to TRBJ2-3; 8 bases line up with TRBD1. This CDR3 contains 14 residues. The germline gives CDR1 MNHEY, CDR2 SVGAGI. V was pared by 3 bases and J by 10 bases, with 9 bases of the junction left unmatched.

The chain carries TRBV6-2 or TRBV6-3 and TRBJ2-6, with a tentative D call TRBD2 (5 bases). The germline gives CDR1 MNHEY, CDR2 SVGEGT. V lost 0 bases, J lost 4 bases, and 22 bases lay in between. The CDR3 runs to 20 residues. The CDR3 bases are TGTGCCAGCAGTTACTCGTTCGGGGAGTATACCTTCGGGGGGGCCAACGTCCTGACTTTC. This gives the protein CASSYSFGEYTFGGANVLTF.

The chain links TRBV2 to TRBJ2-2; 8 bases agree with TRBD2. This CDR3 is 15 amino acids long. After removal of 6 bases from V and 7 bases from J, the junction contained 10 bases not matched to a gene. Germline lookup yields CDR1 SNHLY and CDR2 FYNNEI. This CDR3 is CASRGRTSPDGELFF. For the CDR3, the DNA is TGTGCCAGCAGGGGAAGGACTAGCCCGGACGGGGAGCTGTTTTTT. Complete variable domain (other parts from reference TRBV2 and TRBJ2-2): EPEVTQTPSHQVTQMGQEVILRCVPISNHLYFYWYRQILGQKVEFLVSFYNNEISEKSEIFDDQFSVERPDGSNFTLKIRSTKLEDSAMYFCASRGRTSPDGELFFGEGSRLTVL.

V and J are TRBV3-1 and TRBJ2-7; D call uncertain. This CDR3 is 13 amino acids long. V was pared by 1 base and J by 4 bases, with 8 bases between. Per germline, CDR1 LGHDT and CDR2 YNNKEL (reference sequence). The CDR3 loop is CASSQGQRYEQYF. CDR3 DNA sequence: TGTGCCAGCAGCCAAGGTCAGAGATACGAGCAGTACTTC.

This clonotype showed up just a few times. This chain joins TRBV10-3 and TRBJ2-1, with D possibly TRBD1 on 5 matching bases. The CDR3 consists of 16 residues. V lost 2 bases to trimming and J lost 5 bases, with 16 bases between them. Per the germline V gene, CDR1 is ENHRY and CDR2 is SYGVKD. The CDR3 DNA is TGTGCCATCAGTGAGAAAGGCAGGGAAGTCAACAATGAGCAGTTCTTC. Translating gives CAISEKGREVNNEQFF.

This clonotype was observed a handful of times. This sequence joins TRBV28 and TRBJ1-2; 12 positions agree with TRBD1. CDR3 size: 15 residues. V lost 7 bases and J lost 8; bases outside the gene matches: 11. Germline V gives CDR1 MDHEN, CDR2 SYDVKM. CDR3 sequence: CASNLVGTGGGGYTF. In DNA, the CDR3 is TGTGCCAGCAACTTAGTGGGGACAGGGGGCGGCGGCTACACCTTC.

This clonotype was detected only a few times. V gene TRBV6-2 or TRBV6-3 combines with J gene TRBJ2-3; possible D gene TRBD2, 6 bases. Germline V gives CDR1 MNHEY, CDR2 SVGEGT. The CDR3 runs to 15 residues. With 5 bases removed from V and 2 bases from J, the gap between germline ends came to 14 bases. The CDR3 region has the DNA TGTGCCAGCAGTCACACGGGGGAGGTCACAGATACGCAGTATTTT. Its protein is CASSHTGEVTDTQYF.

DNA for the CDR3: TGCGCCAGCAGCACCGGACAGGGGGCACAGGAGCAGTACTTC. Amino acids: CASSTGQGAQEQYF. The chain combines TRBV5-1 with TRBJ2-7; 11 nucleotides agree with TRBD1. The CDR3 loop spans 14 amino acids. J lost 7 bases, V lost 4 bases, and 7 bases had no gene match. The germline V gene encodes CDR1 SGHRS and CDR2 YFSETQ.